The present T cell receptor (beta chain) was sequenced within a study of CXCR3-negative and CXCR3-positive naive CD8 T cells. On the study more broadly: Each library gave roughly 1.5 +/- 0.3 million of roughly 140 million TRB reads. Study outcomes and limitations: More hydrophobic TRB CDR3s were found in CXCR3-positive naive cells than in CXCR3-negative naive cells. Similar TRBV-TRBJ gene usage was seen in naive CXCR3-negative and CXCR3-positive cells, but not in memory cells.

Naivety in CD8+ T cells corresponded to a CD45RO-CCR7+CD27+CD95- phenotype. CDR1 SQVTM and CDR2 ANQGSEA come from the germline V gene. The CDR3 loop spans 13 amino acids. Comment on this clonotype: Its antigen is currently unknown.

The libraries of TRB cDNA were prepared using 5' RACE with UMI labels. Following a re-call of the 5' RACE reads, TCRdb has one entry per CDR3 protein and lacks DNA. Its table lists about 130,000 distinct CDR3 sequences. Source material: naive CXCR3- CD8+ T cells from blood. Sample subset: CD45RO-CCR7+CD27+CD95- naive CD8+ T cells lacking CXCR3 (TNR3-). The receptor comes from a human donor in good health. Some clones in this sample may be carry-over from other donors' samples. The chain joins TRBV29-1 to TRBJ2-1; TCRdb names TRBD2, which stays unverified in the absence of DNA. The CDR3 loop is CSVHLAGDNEQFF.